This T cell receptor beta chain derives from a study of T-cell reconstitution after alpha-beta-depleted transplantation in children. V was clipped by 1 base and J by 4 bases, with 17 bases between them. The CDR3 contains 17 residues. Germline loops: CDR1 DFQATT, CDR2 SNEGSKA (reference sequence). This clonotype was seen more than once but under ten times. Molecular barcoding with unique molecular identifiers was used for the TCRbeta library. TCRdb used MiXCR to reprocess the PCR reads, holding one entry per CDR3 protein. This sample has 500,000 or so distinct CDR3 sequences, with approximately 32% found just once.

Sequenced material: PBMCs from the stem cell graft donor, taken from the stem cell graft. This sequence was found in a human donor who donated a stem cell graft to a child with aplastic anemia. The V call is TRBV20-1, the J call TRBJ2-6; D call uncertain. The CDR3 nucleotides read TGCAGTGCTAGAGCCGGAACGTTCTCTGAGGGGGCCAACGTCCTGACTTTC. It specifies CSARAGTFSEGANVLTF.